The following is a TCR beta chain sequence with its context. Authors' data handling: Researchers report that nucleated cell counts were estimated from reference gene primer amplification. Libraries were prepared by immunoSEQ multiplex PCR; TCRdb keeps only in-frame clonotypes and omits some of them. V and J calls and clone size are copied from that table; D and trimming were computed from the DNA. In the table there are approximately 150,000 clones, about 87% of which are singletons. The sample is drawn from a study of blood T cell repertoires in COVID-19. The wider study: Collection of acute and convalescent COVID-19 samples took place in the United States, Italy and Spain. Nucleic acid was either cDNA or gDNA, and it came from T cells, B-cell-depleted T cells, or PBMCs.

The CDR3 is made up of 12 amino acids. The V end lost 2 bases, the J end lost 15 bases, and 13 bases lay between the germline ends. Germline assignment: CDR1 LGHDT and CDR2 YNNKEL (reference sequence). Input material: peripheral blood. The TCR comes from a woman between 50 and 59 years old with acute or convalescent COVID-19. V and J are TRBV3-1 (or the pseudogene TRBV3-2) and TRBJ1-4; weak D call: TRBD1 (5 bases). CDR3 coding DNA: TGTGCCAGCAGCCAATCCCTTGGGGGGTTGTTTTTT. Translating gives CASSQSLGGLFF.